This TCR beta chain came from a study of beta chain features in type 1 diabetes. Study at large: Patients and healthy donors were similar in age, gender and cell yields. General study findings and limits: Shorter templates might be favored by PCR, and equally so in patients and in controls. Type 1 diabetes patients showed a moderate but significant shortening of TCRB CDR3s in all four CD4+ subsets.

This clone has only a few counts. Antigen: not known. The investigators reverse transcribed all of the isolated RNA, so they sequenced expressed TCRB transcripts. It was found that naive, central memory and regulatory T cell samples averaged roughly 3.5 million reads. Measured with immunoSEQ multiplex PCR; TCRdb has only the in-frame clones, and not every one. The sample contains 300,000 to 350,000 clones, 13% of which appear only once. CDR3 size: 15 residues. From germline, CDR1 is SQVTM and CDR2 ANQGSEA. After removal of 2 bases from V and 4 bases from J, the junction contained 6 bases not matched to a gene. A sort by CD45RO/CCR7/CD25/CD127/CD95/CD27 yielded CD4+ naive, central memory, regulatory and stem cell-like memory cells.

The receptor was derived from a woman between 18 and 29 years old with type 1 diabetes. What was sequenced was naive CD4+ T cells from blood. The chain uses TRBV29-1 and TRBJ2-1; 9 positions match TRBD2. CDR3 residues: CSVEIGLASYNEQFF. CDR3 bases: TGCAGCGTTGAAATCGGACTAGCGTCATACAATGAGCAGTTCTTC.